This T cell receptor beta chain was identified in a study of OX40 agonist ivuxolimab in advanced cancers. Study information: The study enrolled dose-escalation patients with hepatocellular carcinoma, melanoma, renal cell or head and neck cancer.

Only in-frame clones appear in the TCRdb table, and some are missing; sequencing was by immunoSEQ multiplex PCR. The profile shows about 16,000 clones, about four fifths of them singletons. This clone was seen only a few times. There are 15 residues in the CDR3. Germline V gene sequence: CDR1 SGHNT, CDR2 YENEEA. With 6 bases clipped from V and 3 bases from J, the junction kept 10 bases outside the gene matches. Blood was sampled at baseline, cycle 4 day 1, and cycle 7 day 1. The sequence was obtained from an adult with an advanced solid tumor such as melanoma, head and neck, liver or kidney cancer. The rearrangement joins TRBV11-3 to TRBJ2-7, with TRBD2 matching 8 bases. The sample consisted of CD4+ or CD8+ T cells sorted from blood, taken in a trial of the OX40 agonist ivuxolimab. CDR3 protein: CASSITGGAGYEQYF. CDR3 nucleotides: TGTGCCAGCAGTATCACGGGGGGGGCCGGCTACGAGCAGTACTTC.